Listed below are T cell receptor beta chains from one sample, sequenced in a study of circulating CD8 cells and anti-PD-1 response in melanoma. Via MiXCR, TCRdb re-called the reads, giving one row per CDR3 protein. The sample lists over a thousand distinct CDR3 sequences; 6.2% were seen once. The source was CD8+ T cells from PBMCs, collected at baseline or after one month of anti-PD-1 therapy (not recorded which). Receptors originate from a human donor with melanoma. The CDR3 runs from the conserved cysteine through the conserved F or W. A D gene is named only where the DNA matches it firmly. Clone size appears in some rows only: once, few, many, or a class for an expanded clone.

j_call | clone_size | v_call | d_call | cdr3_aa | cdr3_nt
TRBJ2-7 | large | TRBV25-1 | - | CASSEEVNEQYF | TGTGCCAGCAGTGAAGAAGTTAACGAGCAGTACTTC
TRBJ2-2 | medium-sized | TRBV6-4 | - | CASSGGGDTGELFF | TGTGCCAGCAGTGGCGGGGGCGACACCGGGGAGCTGTTTTTT
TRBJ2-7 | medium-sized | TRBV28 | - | CASSLILGGEQYF | TGTGCCAGCAGTTTAATTTTAGGGGGGGAGCAGTACTTC
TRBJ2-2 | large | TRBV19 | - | CASSEDTGELFF | TGTGCCAGTAGTGAAGACACCGGGGAGCTGTTTTTT
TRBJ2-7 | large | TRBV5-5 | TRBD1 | CASSLGTGGNEQYF | TGTGCCAGCAGCTTGGGGACAGGGGGTAACGAGCAGTACTTC
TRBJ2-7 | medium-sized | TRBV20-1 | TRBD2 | CSAGLARRYEQYF | TGCAGTGCCGGACTAGCGAGACGCTACGAGCAGTACTTC
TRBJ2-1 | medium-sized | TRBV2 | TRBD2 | CAIGLASYNEQFF | TGTGCCATCGGACTAGCGAGCTACAATGAGCAGTTCTTC
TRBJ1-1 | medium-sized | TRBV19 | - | CASSPLGVMNTEAFF | TGTGCCAGCTCTCCCCTGGGAGTTATGAACACTGAAGCTTTCTTT
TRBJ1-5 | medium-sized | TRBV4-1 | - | CASSLDSEGHQPQHF | TGCGCCAGCAGCCTGGACTCCGAAGGGCATCAGCCCCAGCATTTT
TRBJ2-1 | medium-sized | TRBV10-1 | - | CASSDRLGLLREQFF | TGCGCCAGCAGTGATCGCCTCGGACTTCTCCGTGAGCAGTTCTTC
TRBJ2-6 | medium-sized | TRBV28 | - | CASSLWSDEGANVLTF | TGTGCCAGCAGTTTATGGAGCGATGAGGGGGCCAACGTCCTGACTTTC
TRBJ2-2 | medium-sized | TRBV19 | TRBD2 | CASSPAGGANTGELFF | TGTGCCAGTAGTCCAGCGGGGGGCGCAAACACCGGGGAGCTGTTTTTT
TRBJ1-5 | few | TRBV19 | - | CASSAPGTGINQPQHF | TGTGCCAGTAGTGCCCCCGGGACGGGGATCAATCAGCCCCAGCATTTT
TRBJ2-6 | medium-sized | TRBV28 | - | CASSSLTISSGANVLTF | TGTGCCAGCAGTTCCCTGACAATAAGCTCTGGGGCCAACGTCCTGACTTTC
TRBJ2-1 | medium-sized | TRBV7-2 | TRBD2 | CASSLSGGPYNEQFF | TGTGCCAGCAGCTTAAGCGGGGGACCTTACAATGAGCAGTTCTTC
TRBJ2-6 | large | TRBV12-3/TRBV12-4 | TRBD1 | CASSLALSGGAFGANVLTF | TGTGCCAGCAGTTTAGCGCTGTCAGGGGGAGCTTTTGGGGCCAACGTCCTGACTTTC
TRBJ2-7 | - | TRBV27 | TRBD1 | CASSLGQGTYEQYF | TGTGCCAGCAGCCTTGGACAGGGCACCTACGAGCAGTACTTC
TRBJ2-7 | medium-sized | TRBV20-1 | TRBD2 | CSVRTSRDYEQYF | TGCAGTGTGCGGACTAGCCGGGACTACGAGCAGTACTTC
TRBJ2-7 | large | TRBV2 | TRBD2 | CASGGLDYHEQYF | TGTGCCAGCGGCGGACTAGACTACCACGAGCAGTACTTC
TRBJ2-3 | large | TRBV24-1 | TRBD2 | CATSDPSGGLTDTQYF | TGTGCCACCAGTGATCCCAGCGGGGGGCTCACAGATACGCAGTATTTT
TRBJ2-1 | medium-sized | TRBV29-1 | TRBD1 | CSVVLARDRGYNEQFF | TGCAGCGTTGTTCTAGCGAGGGACAGGGGATACAATGAGCAGTTCTTC
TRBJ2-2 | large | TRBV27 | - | CASSFSQGHTGELFF | TGTGCCAGCAGTTTTTCGCAGGGGCACACCGGGGAGCTGTTTTTT
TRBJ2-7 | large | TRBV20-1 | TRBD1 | CSARPGQGIYEQYF | TGCAGTGCTAGGCCGGGACAGGGGATCTACGAGCAGTACTTC
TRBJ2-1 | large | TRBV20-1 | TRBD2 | CSARDGLAGGTEQFF | TGCAGTGCTAGGGACGGACTAGCGGGGGGGACTGAGCAGTTCTTC
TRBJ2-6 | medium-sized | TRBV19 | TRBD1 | CASSPPGGTGANVLTF | TGTGCCAGTAGTCCCCCAGGGGGCACTGGGGCCAACGTCCTGACTTTC
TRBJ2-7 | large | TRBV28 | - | CASSEGKGLPYAQYF | TGTGCCAGCAGTGAAGGGAAGGGTCTGCCCTACGCGCAGTACTTC
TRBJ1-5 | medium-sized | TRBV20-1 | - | CSAQFKEPSNQPQHF | TGCAGTGCCCAGTTCAAAGAGCCGAGCAATCAGCCCCAGCATTTT
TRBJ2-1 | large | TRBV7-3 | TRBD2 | CASSLNGGGPYDEQFF | TGTGCCAGCAGCTTAAACGGCGGGGGGCCGTACGATGAGCAGTTCTTC
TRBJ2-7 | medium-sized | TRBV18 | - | CASSPPISIYEQYF | TGTGCCAGCTCACCACCGATATCCATTTACGAGCAGTACTTC
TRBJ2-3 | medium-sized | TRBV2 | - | CASSEADSTSPDTQYF | TGTGCCAGCAGTGAAGCCGACTCGACCTCCCCAGATACGCAGTATTTT
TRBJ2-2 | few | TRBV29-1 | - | CSVLRQNTGELFF | TGCAGCGTGCTCAGACAGAACACCGGGGAGCTGTTTTTT
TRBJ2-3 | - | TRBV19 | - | CASRATSTDTQYF | TGTGCCAGTAGGGCGACCAGCACAGATACGCAGTATTTT
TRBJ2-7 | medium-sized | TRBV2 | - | CASSPRVHEQYF | TGTGCCAGCAGTCCCAGGGTCCACGAGCAGTACTTC
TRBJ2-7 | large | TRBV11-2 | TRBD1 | CASTLQGARNEQYF | TGTGCCAGCACCCTCCAGGGGGCAAGAAACGAGCAGTACTTC
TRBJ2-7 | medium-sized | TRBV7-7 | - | CASSPADSAYEQYF | TGTGCCAGCAGCCCGGCAGACAGTGCCTACGAGCAGTACTTC
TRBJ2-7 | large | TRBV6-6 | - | CASSYSVSSRGTYEQYF | TGTGCCAGCAGTTACTCAGTCTCCTCACGGGGAACCTACGAGCAGTACTTC
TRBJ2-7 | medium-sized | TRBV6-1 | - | CASSELVRISYEQYF | TGTGCCAGCAGTGAATTGGTTCGGATTTCCTACGAGCAGTACTTC
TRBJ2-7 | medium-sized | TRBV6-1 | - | CASTLNPEGTGEQYF | TGTGCCAGCACCCTGAACCCGGAGGGAACGGGCGAGCAGTACTTC
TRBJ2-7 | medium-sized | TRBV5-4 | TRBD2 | CASSRTSGGANYEQYF | TGTGCCAGCAGCAGGACTAGCGGGGGGGCGAACTACGAGCAGTACTTC
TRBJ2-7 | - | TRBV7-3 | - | CASSFDGYEQYF | TGTGCCAGCAGCTTCGACGGCTACGAGCAGTACTTC
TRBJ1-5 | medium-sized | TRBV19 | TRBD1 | CASSMTGAFNQPQHF | TGTGCCAGTAGCATGACAGGGGCGTTCAATCAGCCCCAGCATTTT
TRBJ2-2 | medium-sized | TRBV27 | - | CASSLVTGNTGELFF | TGTGCCAGCAGTTTAGTGACAGGGAACACCGGGGAGCTGTTTTTT
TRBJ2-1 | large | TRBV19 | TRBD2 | CASSIGLAGSHEQFF | TGTGCCAGTAGTATCGGTCTAGCGGGGTCCCATGAGCAGTTCTTC
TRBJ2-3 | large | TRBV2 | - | CASWGAEDTQYF | TGTGCCAGCTGGGGGGCCGAAGATACGCAGTATTTT
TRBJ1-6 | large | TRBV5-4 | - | CASSLQGPYSPLHF | TGTGCCAGCAGCTTGCAGGGGCCATATTCACCCCTCCACTTT
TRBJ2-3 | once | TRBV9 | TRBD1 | CASSVGGGTGTQYF | TGTGCCAGCAGCGTAGGTGGTGGGACAGGTACGCAGTATTTT
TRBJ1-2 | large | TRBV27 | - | CASSLLYGYTF | TGTGCCAGCAGTTTACTCTATGGCTACACCTTC
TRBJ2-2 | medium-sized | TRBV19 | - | CASTGYGELFF | TGTGCCAGTACGGGATACGGGGAGCTGTTTTTT
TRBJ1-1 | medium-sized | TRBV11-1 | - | CASSLGTRRDTEAFF | TGTGCCAGCAGCTTAGGGACCCGGCGGGACACTGAAGCTTTCTTT
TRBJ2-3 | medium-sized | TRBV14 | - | CASSQGSVFDTDTQYF | TGTGCCAGCAGCCAAGGGAGCGTTTTCGACACAGATACGCAGTATTTT
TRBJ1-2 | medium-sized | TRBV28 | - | CASSLNDCF | TGTGCCAGCAGTTTAAATGATTGCTTC
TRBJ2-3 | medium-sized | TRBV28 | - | CASSLRGTDTQYF | TGTGCCAGCAGTTTACGGGGGACAGATACGCAGTATTTT
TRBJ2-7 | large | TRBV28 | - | CASSLNSYEQYF | TGTGCCAGCAGCCTAAACTCCTACGAGCAGTACTTC
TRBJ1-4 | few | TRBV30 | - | CAWNLAANEKLFF | TGTGCCTGGAACCTCGCGGCTAATGAAAAACTGTTTTTT
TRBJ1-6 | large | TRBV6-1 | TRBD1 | CASSEATGGNSPLHF | TGTGCCAGCAGTGAAGCGACAGGGGGCAATTCACCCCTCCACTTT